This TCR beta chain was captured in a study of blood T cell repertoires in COVID-19. The CDR3 is 14 amino acids. V lost 7 bases and J lost 0; bases outside the gene matches: 5. The germline gives CDR1 SNHLY, CDR2 FYNNEI. TCRdb keeps only in-frame clones here, not all; method: immunoSEQ multiplex PCR. The table lists over 130,000 clones, around 89% of them singletons, with roughly 2.5% in the top ten. This TCR derives from a human donor with COVID-19, enrolled during active disease. The donor label of this sample is uncertain. The chain is built from TRBV2 and TRBJ1-1, with TRBD1 identical over 7 bases. Sequencing was carried out using peripheral blood. CDR3 bases: TGTGCCAGCAAGACAGGGATTGTGAACACTGAAGCTTTCTTT. Its protein is CASKTGIVNTEAFF.